The TCR beta chain described here comes from a study of T-cell reconstitution after alpha-beta-depleted transplantation in children (dated by TCRdb to 2016 to 2017). Notes on the research overall: T-cell immune reconstitution after TCRalphabeta/CD19-depleted allogeneic hematopoietic cell transplantation in children was quantitatively tracked in the study by means of TCR repertoire profiling.

The library came from PCR. Sequencing relied on an Illumina HiSeq 2500. To normalize quantification of the TCRbeta repertoire, the TCR libraries were built with molecular barcoding that relied on unique molecular identifiers. TCRdb itself trimmed the public reads at Q25 with fastp, ran MiXCR and retained productive beta chains. For every CDR3 protein sequence, its rows merge into one entry that carries the most common genes and DNA. The sample table records more than 150,000 distinct CDR3 sequences; about 6.4% of these occur just once. Approximately 2.9% of the sample rests with the top ten. Spanning cysteine to phenylalanine, the CDR3 consists of 15 amino acids. CDR3 DNA is the only sequence kept; it has 45 bases, read in frame from the first base. At the junction V is shortened by 1 base and J by 13 bases; bases outside the gene matches: 9. As encoded in the germline V gene (reference sequence), CDR1 is DFQATT while CDR2 is SNEGSKA.

The table lists this clonotype with many counts. It has no known antigen specificity. Per-nucleotide qualities are absent, and no much larger clonotype sits a single base away. The chain is assembled from TRBV20-1 and TRBJ2-1; the junction holds 14 bases that match TRBD2. The receptor was derived from a human donor who donated a stem cell graft to a child with Wiskott-Aldrich syndrome. This material consisted of PBMCs from the stem cell graft donor, taken from the stem cell graft. Here is the DNA: TGCAGTGCTAGAGCTCGAGGACTAGCGGGAGGTCCCCAGTTCTTC. This sequence encodes CSARARGLAGGPQFF.